This TCR beta chain emerged from a study of CD8 T cell repertoires and HIV-1 epitope variants. Study context: Twenty-five autologous and known Gag and Nef epitope variant peptides each stimulated T cells separately. Epitopes were three Gag families plus Nef HW9 and YT9.

The V gene end was trimmed by 4 bases and the J gene end by 1 base; junction bases not matched to a gene: 1. From germline, CDR1 is SGHNT and CDR2 YYREEE (reference sequence). There are 13 residues in the CDR3. Concerning this clone: The target antigen is unknown.

On the immunoSEQ platform, TCR beta CDR3s were sequenced at survey depth. The table came from immunoSEQ multiplex PCR; TCRdb's copy has only in-frame clones and leaves some out. Counted here are roughly 4,500 clones, roughly 61% occurring once; the ten biggest clones make up roughly 40%. Sequenced: cultured CD8+ T cells derived from PBMCs. This TCR derives from a male donor with HIV. The chain links TRBV5-4 to TRBJ2-5; 7 bases align to TRBD1. CDR3 sequence (DNA): TGTGCCAGCAGCAGGGGGCCCCAAGAGACCCAGTACTTC. Protein product: CASSRGPQETQYF.